This T cell receptor beta chain was identified in a study of blood T cell repertoires in COVID-19. Background on the study: Sample material is recorded as cDNA or gDNA derived from T cells, B-cell-depleted T cells, or PBMCs.

Assay used: immunoSEQ multiplex PCR; TCRdb lists only in-frame clones, some missing. The table includes around 330,000 clones, about 92% detected once. Recovered participants had two consecutive negative NP/OP PCR tests, healthcare professional clearance, or symptom resolution. V dropped 6 bases and J dropped 5 bases, with 17 bases sitting between them. The CDR3 is made up of 14 amino acids. The V gene's germline CDR1 is PRHDT and CDR2 FYEKMQ (reference sequence). This TCR came from a man between 60 and 75 years old who had recovered from COVID-19. V and J are TRBV13 and TRBJ2-7, with D tentatively TRBD1 (7 bases). Source material: PBMCs or T cells enriched from blood (not recorded which). CDR3 amino acids: CASRQGGTDDEQYF. In nucleotides, the CDR3 is TGTGCCAGCAGGCAGGGCGGGACAGACGACGAGCAGTACTTC.